These 16 T cell receptor beta chains came from one sample sequenced in a study of blood T cell repertoires in COVID-19. TCRdb keeps only in-frame clones here, not all; method: immunoSEQ multiplex PCR. Of about 320,000 clones listed, around nine tenths are singletons. The specimen sequenced was PBMCs or T cells enriched from blood (not recorded which). The receptors shown here come from a woman aged 25 to 39 who had been exposed to COVID-19.

The gene calls are TRBV7-2 and TRBJ1-4; possibly TRBD1 for D (6 bases). The V end was cut by 5 bases, the J end by 4 bases, with 8 bases between. CDR1 and CDR2 (germline): SGHTA, FQGNSA. This CDR3 region has 13 residues. The CDR3 sequence is CASSRDNNEKLFF. CDR3 coding DNA: TGTGCCAGCAGCCGGGACAATAATGAAAAACTGTTTTTT. Based on the CDR3 plus reference TRBV7-2 and TRBJ1-4, the full variable domain is GAGVSQSPSNKVTEKGKDVELRCDPISGHTALYWYRQSLGQGLEFLIYFQGNSAPDKSGLPSDRFSAERTGGSVSTLTIQRTQQEDSAVYLCASSRDNNEKLFFGSGTQLSVL.

This clone was seen repeatedly, ten times or more. In DNA, the CDR3 is TGTGCCAGCAGTGACCTGGGACAGGGTCTCGCTGAAGCTTTCTTT. Its translation is CASSDLGQGLAEAFF. The chain joins TRBV6-1 to TRBJ1-1; 9 bases line up with TRBD1. Per the germline V gene, CDR1 is MNHNS and CDR2 is SASEGT. There are 15 residues in the CDR3. V was clipped by 3 bases and J by 6 bases; unmatched bases: 8.

The CDR3 here is CASSLGQGVTEAFF. Here the CDR3 DNA reads TGTGCCAGCAGCTTAGGCCAGGGGGTAACTGAAGCTTTCTTT. The chain has TRBV7-9 and TRBJ1-1; 7 bases are a match to TRBD1. Germline trimming cut 1 base from V and 5 bases from J; bases unmatched to any gene: 4. The CDR3 sequence is 14 residues long. Germline V gives CDR1 SEHNR, CDR2 FQNEAQ (reference sequence).

The V call is TRBV6-5, the J call TRBJ1-6; 8 bases are shared with TRBD1. Germline V lookup: CDR1 MNHEY, CDR2 SVGAGI. Trimming removed 2 bases from V and 7 bases from J; junction bases left unmatched: 7. CDR3 length: 16 amino acids. The CDR3: CASSYTQGAENSPLHF. CDR3 coding DNA: TGTGCCAGCAGTTACACCCAGGGGGCGGAAAATTCACCCCTCCACTTT.

The chain recombines TRBV7-7 with TRBJ2-7, with 11 nucleotides matching TRBD1. The CDR3 length is 14 residues. In germline, CDR1 is SSHAT, CDR2 FNYEAQ (reference sequence). V lost 5 bases to trimming and J lost 3 bases; unmatched junction nucleotides: 3. CDR3 sequence reads: CASSVGQGDYEQYF. In DNA, the CDR3 is TGTGCCAGCAGCGTGGGACAGGGGGACTACGAGCAGTACTTC.

The chain uses TRBV11-2 and TRBJ1-4, with 12 bases lining up with TRBD1. Per the germline V gene, CDR1 is SGHAT and CDR2 is FQNNGV. The trim removed 5 bases at V and 7 bases at J, leaving 2 bases unmatched. The CDR3 is made up of 14 amino acids. CDR3 protein: CASSQGQGAEKLFF. CDR3 bases: TGTGCCAGCAGCCAGGGACAGGGGGCTGAAAAACTGTTTTTT.

The chain employs TRBV12-3 or TRBV12-4 and TRBJ1-1; D is ambiguous. The ends were cut back, 5 bases at V and 5 bases at J, with 9 bases in the middle. This CDR3 has 12 amino acids. CDR3 bases: TGTGCCAGCAGTCCATACAAGACTGAAGCTTTCTTT. It translates to CASSPYKTEAFF.

CDR3 DNA sequence: TGTGCCAGTAGTCTCCAGGGTTTCAAGACAGGGGCCCTTTATGGCTACACCTTC. Translated, it gives CASSLQGFKTGALYGYTF. The rearrangement links TRBV19 to TRBJ1-2; TRBD1 matches 8 bases. The germline CDR1 and CDR2 sequences are LNHDA and SQIVND (reference sequence). J was trimmed by 5 bases and V by 5 bases; bases with no gene match: 19. CDR3 length: 18 amino acids.

This clone was counted a single time. The chain couples TRBV5-6 to TRBJ2-5, with 9 bases that match TRBD1. This CDR3 spans 15 amino acids. V was pared by 0 bases and J by 5 bases, with 5 bases of the junction left unmatched. CDR1 and CDR2 (germline): SGHDT, YYEEEE. CDR3 coding DNA: TGTGCCAGCAGCTTGGGACAGGGGGTAGGGGAGACCCAGTACTTC. Its translation is CASSLGQGVGETQYF.

This clone came up once. The genes are TRBV6-2 or TRBV6-3 and TRBJ2-2, with a possible D match to TRBD1 (6 bases). The V gene's germline CDR1 is MNHEY and CDR2 SVGEGT. Trimming removed 4 bases at V and 4 bases at J, with 16 bases between. This CDR3 region has 16 residues. The CDR3: CASSFIQGKGTGELFF. In DNA, the CDR3 is TGTGCCAGCAGTTTCATACAGGGAAAGGGCACCGGGGAGCTGTTTTTT.

The V and J genes are TRBV11-3 and TRBJ1-1; no clear D. Germline CDR1 reads SGHNT; CDR2 reads YENEEA. Between the trimmed V and J ends, which lost 5 bases and 1 base, there was a span of 5 bases. The CDR3 is 12 amino acids. The CDR3 region has the DNA TGTGCCAGCAGCAGAGAGAACACTGAAGCTTTCTTT. It is translated as CASSRENTEAFF. Looking up the rest from reference TRBV11-3 and TRBJ1-1 gives the full variable domain: EAGVVQSPRYKIIEKKQPVAFWCNPISGHNTLYWYLQNLGQGPELLIRYENEEAVDDSQLPKDRFSAERLKGVDSTLKIQPAELGDSAVYLCASSRENTEAFFGQGTRLTVV.

This chain uses TRBV6-5 with TRBJ1-1; TRBD1 is a possible D gene (6 bases). Trimming removed 4 bases at V and 1 base at J, with 10 bases between. The CDR3 loop spans 14 amino acids. Germline V gene sequence: CDR1 MNHEY, CDR2 SVGAGI. In DNA form, the CDR3 reads TGTGCCAGCAGTTGGGGGACATCGAACACTGAAGCTTTCTTT. Translation gives CASSWGTSNTEAFF.

The V gene is TRBV5-1, the J gene TRBJ2-1, with 8 bases fitting TRBD2. This CDR3 is 14 amino acids long. The V and J ends lost 4 bases and 8 bases, in that order; junction bases with no gene match: 8. From germline, CDR1 is SGHRS and CDR2 YFSETQ. CDR3 DNA sequence: TGCGCCAGCAGCCGCGGGGGGACCGGCGATGAGCAGTTCTTC. This gives the protein CASSRGGTGDEQFF.

The V gene is TRBV4-1, the J gene TRBJ2-5; 11 bases are a match to TRBD2. The CDR3 totals 16 residues. Germline V gene lookup returns CDR1 MGHRA and CDR2 YSYEKL. Losses at the gene ends were 1 base for V and 4 bases for J; bases not matched to a gene: 5. Here the CDR3 reads CASSQGHSGGVETQYF. The CDR3 DNA is TGCGCCAGCAGCCAAGGCCATAGCGGGGGGGTAGAGACCCAGTACTTC.

The chain employs TRBV7-9 and TRBJ2-7, with D possibly matching TRBD1 (7 bases). This CDR3 has 16 amino acids. In germline, CDR1 is SEHNR, CDR2 FQNEAQ (reference sequence). The V and J ends lost 1 base and 2 bases respectively, with 15 bases between them. The CDR3 nucleotides read TGTGCCAGCAGCTTAGAGGGCTCAGGGGGGCCCTACGAGCAGTACTTC. Its protein product is CASSLEGSGGPYEQYF.

The chain links TRBV5-5 to TRBJ1-6; 9 bases fit TRBD1. This CDR3 comprises 16 residues. Per germline, CDR1 SGHKS and CDR2 YYEKEE (reference sequence). V lost 3 bases, J lost 9 bases, and 10 bases stayed unmatched. The CDR3 reads CASSWDLGQGISPLHF. The CDR3 DNA reads TGTGCCAGCAGCTGGGACCTGGGACAGGGAATTTCACCCCTCCACTTT.